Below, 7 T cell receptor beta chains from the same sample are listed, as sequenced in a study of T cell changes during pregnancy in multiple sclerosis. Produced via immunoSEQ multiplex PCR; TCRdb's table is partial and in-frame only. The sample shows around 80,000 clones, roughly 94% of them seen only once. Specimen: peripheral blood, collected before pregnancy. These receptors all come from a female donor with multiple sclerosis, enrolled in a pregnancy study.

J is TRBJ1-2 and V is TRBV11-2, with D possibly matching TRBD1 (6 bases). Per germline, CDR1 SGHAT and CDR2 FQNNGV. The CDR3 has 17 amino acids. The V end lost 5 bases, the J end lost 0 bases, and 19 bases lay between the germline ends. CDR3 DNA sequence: TGTGCCAGCAGCCCACCCGGGAGGGGGGGATCTAACTATGGCTACACCTTC. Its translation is CASSPPGRGGSNYGYTF. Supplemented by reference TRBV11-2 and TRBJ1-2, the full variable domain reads EAGVAQSPRYKIIEKRQSVAFWCNPISGHATLYWYQQILGQGPKLLIQFQNNGVVDDSQLPKDRFSAERLKGVDSTLKIQPAKLEDSAVYLCASSPPGRGGSNYGYTFGSGTRLTVV.

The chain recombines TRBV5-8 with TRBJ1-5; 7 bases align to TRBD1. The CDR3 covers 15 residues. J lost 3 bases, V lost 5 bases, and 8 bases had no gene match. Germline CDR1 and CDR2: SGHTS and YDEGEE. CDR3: CASSLRRGYNQPQHF. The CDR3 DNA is TGTGCCAGCAGTTTACGCAGGGGGTACAATCAGCCCCAGCATTTT.

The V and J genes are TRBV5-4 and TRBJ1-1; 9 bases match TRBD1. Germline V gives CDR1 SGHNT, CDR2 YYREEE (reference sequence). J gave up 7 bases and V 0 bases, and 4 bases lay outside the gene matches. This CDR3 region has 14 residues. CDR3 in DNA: TGTGCCAGCAGCTTGGGACAGGGGGTTATTGAAGCTTTCTTT. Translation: CASSLGQGVIEAFF.

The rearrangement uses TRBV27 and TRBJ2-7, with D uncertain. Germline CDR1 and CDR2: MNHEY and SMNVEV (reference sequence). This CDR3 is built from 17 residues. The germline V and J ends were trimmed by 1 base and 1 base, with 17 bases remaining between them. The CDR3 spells CASSLYTPIAPSYEQYF. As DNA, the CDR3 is TGTGCCAGCAGTTTATATACCCCGATAGCCCCTTCCTACGAGCAGTACTTC.

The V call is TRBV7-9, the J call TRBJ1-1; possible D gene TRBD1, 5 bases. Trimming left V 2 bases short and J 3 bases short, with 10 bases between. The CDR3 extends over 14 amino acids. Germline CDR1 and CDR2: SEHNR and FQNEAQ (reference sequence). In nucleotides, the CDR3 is TGTGCCAGCAGCTTAATGGGGGGGGACACTGAAGCTTTCTTT. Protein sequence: CASSLMGGDTEAFF.

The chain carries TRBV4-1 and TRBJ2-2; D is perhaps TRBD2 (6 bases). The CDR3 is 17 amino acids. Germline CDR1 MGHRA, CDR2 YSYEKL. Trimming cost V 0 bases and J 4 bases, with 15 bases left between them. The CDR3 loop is CASSQDLGGAGTGELFF. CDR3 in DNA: TGCGCCAGCAGCCAAGATCTAGGAGGGGCGGGCACCGGGGAGCTGTTTTTT.

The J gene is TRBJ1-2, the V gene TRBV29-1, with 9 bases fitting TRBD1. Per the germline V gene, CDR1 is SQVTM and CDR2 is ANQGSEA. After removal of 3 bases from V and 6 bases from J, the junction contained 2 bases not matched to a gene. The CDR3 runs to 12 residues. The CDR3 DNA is TGCAGCGTTGATCGGACAGGGGATGGCTACACCTTC. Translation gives CSVDRTGDGYTF. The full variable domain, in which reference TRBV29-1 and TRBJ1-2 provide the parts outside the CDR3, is SAVISQKPSRDICQRGTSLTIQCQVDSQVTMMFWYRQQPGQSLTLIATANQGSEATYESGFVIDKFPISRPNLTFSTLTVSNMSPEDSSIYLCSVDRTGDGYTFGSGTRLTVV.